These 32 T cell receptor beta chains share one sample of origin, sequenced in a study of PD-1 blockade in classical Hodgkin lymphoma (dated by TCRdb to about 2020). Library preparation was by the immunoSEQ multiplex PCR assay. The table comes from immuneACCESS by way of TCRdb, which keeps in-frame sequences with V and J called. Part of the clones is missing from these tables; in studies checked, under half for an unresolved V gene and the rest for unknown reasons. The sample table records tens of thousands of clones; about 91% of these occur just once. Approximately 11% of the sample lies in the top ten. What this sample's time point label stands for: cycle 2 day 1 (C2D1) of nivolumab. Every trial patient had relapsed following autologous stem cell transplantation, and prior brentuximab vedotin exposure was what differed among cohorts A, B and C. Sequences were derived from peripheral blood mononuclear cells (PBMCs), sampled before the second cycle of nivolumab. The receptors here all came from a human donor with classical Hodgkin lymphoma.

The chain carries TRBV28 and TRBJ2-4; D unresolved. In germline, CDR1 is MDHEN, CDR2 SYDVKM. This CDR3 contains 11 residues. Trimming pared 4 bases from V and 11 bases from J, leaving 9 bases between. The CDR3 loop is CASSSRRLQYF. The CDR3 coding sequence is TGTGCCAGCAGTTCCCGCCGGCTTCAGTACTTC.

The V and J genes are TRBV25-1 and TRBJ2-7; no clear D. Germline V gene data show CDR1 as MGHDK and CDR2 as SYGVNS. Trimming stripped 2 bases from V and 2 bases from J, with 7 bases between. CDR3 length: 13 amino acids. Here the CDR3 reads CASSETGTYEQYF. CDR3 DNA: TGTGCCAGCAGTGAAACTGGGACCTACGAGCAGTACTTC.

V is TRBV28 and J is TRBJ2-7, with 7 bases identical to TRBD1. The CDR3 has 15 residues. The J segment lost 3 bases and the V segment lost 5 bases, leaving 10 bases of the junction unmatched. Germline lookup yields CDR1 MDHEN and CDR2 SYDVKM. CDR3 in amino acids: CASSVNQGQHYEQYF. In DNA form, the CDR3 reads TGTGCCAGCAGTGTAAACCAGGGACAGCACTACGAGCAGTACTTC. Supplemented by reference TRBV28 and TRBJ2-7, the full variable domain reads DVKVTQSSRYLVKRTGEKVFLECVQDMDHENMFWYRQDPGLGLRLIYFSYDVKMKEKGDIPEGYSVSREKKERFSLILESASTNQTSMYLCASSVNQGQHYEQYFGPGTRLTVT.

This chain uses TRBV6-1 with TRBJ2-7; D not resolved. CDR3 size: 13 residues. V lost 0 bases and J lost 6, with 9 bases in between. The germline V gene encodes CDR1 MNHNS and CDR2 SASEGT. In DNA form, the CDR3 reads TGTGCCAGCAGTGAAGCCAATTCTCCCGAGCAGTACTTC. Translation: CASSEANSPEQYF.

The chain recombines TRBV18 with TRBJ1-2; 7 nucleotides line up with TRBD1. Trimming cost V 2 bases and J 6 bases; bases outside gene matches: 6. Germline V gene data show CDR1 as KGHSH and CDR2 as LQKENI. The CDR3 has 14 residues. The CDR3 region has the DNA TGTGCCAGCTCACCAAAAAACAGGGGCGATGGCTACACCTTC. Translating it yields CASSPKNRGDGYTF.

This clone has more than one count but fewer than ten. The gene calls are TRBV7-2 and TRBJ2-5; D uncertain. Germline V lookup: CDR1 SGHTA, CDR2 FQGNSA. V lost 2 bases, J lost 3 bases, and 4 bases lay in between. The CDR3 is 12 residues long. CDR3 DNA sequence: TGTGCCAGCAGCTTATTAGAAGAGACCCAGTACTTC. Its protein is CASSLLEETQYF.

Only a few counts were recorded for this clone. This sample also contains other DNA sequences that code for the same CDR3. The rearrangement links TRBV5-1 to TRBJ2-1, with 13 bases fitting TRBD2. The germline V gene has CDR1 SGHRS and CDR2 YFSETQ. V was clipped by 4 bases and J by 3 bases; unmatched bases: 1. This CDR3 comprises 15 residues. The CDR3 sequence is CASSRTSGGYNEQFF. The CDR3 DNA reads TGCGCCAGCAGCCGGACTAGCGGGGGCTACAATGAGCAGTTCTTC.

The chain combines TRBV25-1 with TRBJ2-5, with unresolved D. Germline V lookup: CDR1 MGHDK, CDR2 SYGVNS. The CDR3 has 13 amino acids. V gave up 3 bases and J gave up 7 bases, with 12 bases separating them. The CDR3 coding sequence is TGTGCCAGCAGTGAGCCCACCTCGGGGACCCAGTACTTC. It is translated as CASSEPTSGTQYF. Supplemented by reference TRBV25-1 and TRBJ2-5, the full variable domain reads EADIYQTPRYLVIGTGKKITLECSQTMGHDKMYWYQQDPGMELHLIHYSYGVNSTEKGDLSSESTVSRIRTEHFPLTLESARPSHTSQYLCASSEPTSGTQYFGPGTRLLVL.

The chain is built from TRBV4-2 and TRBJ2-3; TRBD2 agrees at 8 bases. Germline V gene lookup returns CDR1 LGHNA and CDR2 YNFKEQ. J was trimmed by 0 bases and V by 0 bases; bases with no gene match: 8. The CDR3 length is 18 residues. This CDR3 is CASSQETSTSGSTDTQYF. Written as DNA, the CDR3 is TGTGCCAGCAGCCAAGAAACGAGTACTAGCGGTAGCACAGATACGCAGTATTTT.

The chain links TRBV5-6 to TRBJ1-3; no reliable D call. The V gene lost 0 bases and the J gene lost 2 bases, with 9 bases spanning the gap. This CDR3 is built from 15 residues. The germline V gene encodes CDR1 SGHDT and CDR2 YYEEEE. In nucleotides, the CDR3 is TGTGCCAGCAGCTTGGGTAGCGGTGCTGGAAACACCATATATTTT. Amino acids: CASSLGSGAGNTIYF.

The gene calls are TRBV9 and TRBJ2-3; D call uncertain. In germline, CDR1 is SGDLS, CDR2 YYNGEE. Trimming left V 0 bases short and J 4 bases short, with 15 bases between. There are 16 residues in the CDR3. The CDR3 nucleotides are TGTGCCAGCAGCGTAGCTTTCTCCAGTCTGGCAGATACGCAGTATTTT. Translation gives CASSVAFSSLADTQYF.

The chain recombines TRBV5-1 with TRBJ2-5; a possible D gene is TRBD1 (6 bases). The CDR3 sequence is 14 residues long. V was clipped by 0 bases and J by 1 base, with 7 bases between them. The V gene's germline CDR1 is SGHRS and CDR2 YFSETQ. The CDR3 reads CASSLGTVQETQYF. CDR3 sequence (DNA): TGCGCCAGCAGCTTGGGGACAGTCCAAGAGACCCAGTACTTC.

This chain connects TRBV6-4 to TRBJ2-1, with TRBD2 matching over 9 bases. V dropped 2 bases and J dropped 4; count of bases not matched to a gene: 6. CDR3 length: 16 residues. Germline V gene data show CDR1 as MRHNA and CDR2 as SNTAGT. The CDR3 loop is CASSDASGARYNEQFF. The CDR3 nucleotides read TGTGCCAGCAGTGACGCTAGCGGGGCCCGATACAATGAGCAGTTCTTC.

The chain links TRBV10-3 to TRBJ2-5, with TRBD1 as a possible D gene (7 bases). There are 14 residues in the CDR3. Germline CDR1 and CDR2: ENHRY and SYGVKD. Deletions cut 2 bases from V and 5 bases from J, with 12 bases between. CDR3 in DNA: TGTGCCATCAGTGAGATGGCAGGGGGGGAGACCCAGTACTTC. The encoded protein is CAISEMAGGETQYF.

This sequence joins TRBV5-1 and TRBJ1-4; D is uncertain. Germline V gene data show CDR1 as SGHRS and CDR2 as YFSETQ. V lost 5 bases and J lost 8, with 13 bases in between. There are 13 residues in the CDR3. CDR3 nucleotides: TGCGCCAGCAGTCTAAGCGAAGGGGAAAAACTGTTTTTT. Residues: CASSLSEGEKLFF.

This rearrangement joins TRBV19 to TRBJ2-1; 8 bases are a match to TRBD2. The V and J ends lost 6 bases and 3 bases, in that order; junction bases with no gene match: 7. Germline lookup yields CDR1 LNHDA and CDR2 SQIVND (reference sequence). The CDR3 runs to 15 residues. CDR3 sequence reads: CASSHPGLDYNEQFF. In DNA form, the CDR3 reads TGTGCCAGTAGCCACCCGGGACTAGACTACAATGAGCAGTTCTTC. Full variable domain (missing parts from reference TRBV19 and TRBJ2-1): DGGITQSPKYLFRKEGQNVTLSCEQNLNHDAMYWYRQDPGQGLRLIYYSQIVNDFQKGDIAEGYSVSREKKESFPLTVTSAQKNPTAFYLCASSHPGLDYNEQFFGPGTRLTVL.

This clone appeared once. V usage is TRBV28 and J usage is TRBJ1-5, with TRBD1 as a possible D gene (5 bases). Trimming cost V 2 bases and J 5 bases, with 13 bases left between them. CDR1 is MDHEN, CDR2 SYDVKM, per germline. This CDR3 region has 15 residues. CDR3 residues: CASSLMGVVDQPQHF. The CDR3 DNA reads TGTGCCAGCAGTTTAATGGGGGTAGTAGATCAGCCCCAGCATTTT.

The V call is TRBV7-6, the J call TRBJ2-3; D not resolved. Per the germline V gene, CDR1 is SGHVS and CDR2 is FNYEAQ. CDR3 length equals 15 residues. V lost 5 bases, J lost 0 bases, and 12 bases lay in between. The CDR3 DNA follows: TGTGCCAGCAGCCCTCTGGTCCGAAGCACAGATACGCAGTATTTT. As protein: CASSPLVRSTDTQYF.

V gene TRBV7-9 combines with J gene TRBJ2-2; TRBD2 matches at 8 bases. V lost 4 bases and J lost 6; bases outside the gene matches: 7. CDR1 is SEHNR and CDR2 is FQNEAQ in the germline V gene (reference sequence). The CDR3 consists of 15 residues. The CDR3 here is CASSSSGSRAGELFF. The CDR3 nucleotides are TGTGCCAGCAGCTCGAGCGGGAGCAGGGCCGGGGAGCTGTTTTTT. Complete variable domain (other parts from reference TRBV7-9 and TRBJ2-2): DTGVSQNPRHKITKRGQNVTFRCDPISEHNRLYWYRQTLGQGPEFLTYFQNEAQLEKSRLLSDRFSAERPKGSFSTLEIQRTEQGDSAMYLCASSSSGSRAGELFFGEGSRLTVL.

The CDR3, as DNA: TGTGCCAGCAGTTTACGGCCAGTAGGAACCGGGGAGCTGTTTTTT. It specifies CASSLRPVGTGELFF. The V call is TRBV27, the J call TRBJ2-2; no firm D call. CDR1 and CDR2 (germline): MNHEY, SMNVEV (reference sequence). The CDR3 runs 15 residues. The V and J ends lost 2 bases and 5 bases respectively, with 12 bases between them.

This chain uses TRBV5-4 with TRBJ2-3; TRBD1 is a possible D gene (5 bases). This CDR3 spans 18 amino acids. Germline CDR1 SGHNT, CDR2 YYREEE (reference sequence). V was trimmed by 4 bases and J by 0 bases, leaving 21 bases between them. CDR3 sequence reads: CASSSLGAGVTSTDTQYF. CDR3 in DNA: TGTGCCAGCAGCAGCCTTGGGGCAGGCGTCACTAGCACAGATACGCAGTATTTT.

The V call is TRBV15, the J call TRBJ2-7, with a possible D match to TRBD1 (6 bases). The germline V gene has CDR1 LNHNV and CDR2 YYDKDF (reference sequence). The V and J ends lost 1 base and 4 bases respectively, with 8 bases between them. The CDR3 has 13 amino acids. The CDR3 loop reads CATSRVQGYEQYF. Written as DNA, the CDR3 is TGTGCCACCAGCAGAGTACAGGGTTACGAGCAGTACTTC.

V is TRBV19 and J is TRBJ1-1; D is unresolved. V shed 3 bases and J shed 1 base, with 6 bases lying between them. In germline, CDR1 is LNHDA, CDR2 SQIVND (reference sequence). The CDR3 has 13 residues. This CDR3 reads CASSINRNTEAFF. As DNA, the CDR3 is TGTGCCAGTAGTATTAACAGGAACACTGAAGCTTTCTTT.

The chain uses TRBV14 and TRBJ2-6; tentatively, D is TRBD1 (5 bases). CDR3 size: 19 residues. The V end was cut by 3 bases, the J end by 3 bases, with 21 bases between. The germline V gene has CDR1 SGHDN and CDR2 FVKESK. The DNA of the CDR3 is TGTGCCAGCAGCCAGAGGAATCCAGGGATCGTATTTGGGGCCAACGTCCTGACTTTC. It encodes CASSQRNPGIVFGANVLTF.

This chain links TRBV12-2 with TRBJ2-1; TRBD2 is taken as the D call from the table, unchecked against the DNA. TRBV12-2 is an annotated pseudogene. The CDR3 covers 21 residues. CDR3 region: CASRLDGLGTSGTSSYNEQFF. The CDR3 DNA follows: TGTGCAAGTCGCTTAGATGGCCTTGGGACTAGCGGGACTAGCTCCTACAATGAGCAGTTCTTC.

CDR3 protein: CASSLGGRESLSTDTQYF. The CDR3 DNA reads as TGTGCCAGCAGCTTAGGGGGCCGAGAATCGCTGAGCACAGATACGCAGTATTTT. The chain recombines TRBV7-3 with TRBJ2-3; maybe TRBD1 (6 bases). Looked up from germline, CDR1 is SGHTA and CDR2 is FQGTGA. The CDR3 extends over 18 amino acids. Trimming shortened V by 2 bases and J by 0 bases, and 18 bases separated the two germline ends.

In its sample, this clone was seen once. The chain is built from TRBV10-1 and TRBJ2-5, with 7 bases that match TRBD1. The CDR3 has 13 residues. Trimming took 7 bases from V and 5 from J; bases not matched to a gene: 7. CDR1 and CDR2 (germline): WNHNN, SYGVQD (reference sequence). The chain's CDR3 is CASTTGPQETQYF. CDR3 DNA sequence: TGCGCCAGCACGACAGGGCCCCAGGAGACCCAGTACTTC.

The chain recombines TRBV2 with TRBJ2-7; the match to TRBD2 covers 8 bases. Per germline, CDR1 SNHLY and CDR2 FYNNEI. V was pared by 3 bases and J by 4 bases, with 5 bases of the junction left unmatched. CDR3 size: 14 residues. The CDR3 nucleotides are TGTGCCAGCAGTGACCCGGGAGGGCCTTACGAGCAGTACTTC. Amino acids: CASSDPGGPYEQYF.

The chain couples TRBV18 to TRBJ2-3, with D possibly being TRBD2 (5 bases). Germline V lookup: CDR1 KGHSH, CDR2 LQKENI. V lost 0 bases and J lost 0, with 10 bases in between. CDR3 length equals 16 residues. In DNA, the CDR3 is TGTGCCAGCTCACCACCGAGCAGGACTAGCACAGATACGCAGTATTTT. It codes for CASSPPSRTSTDTQYF.

V usage is TRBV19 and J usage is TRBJ2-3; possible D gene TRBD1, 6 bases. The V and J ends lost 4 bases and 0 bases respectively, with 14 bases between them. In germline, CDR1 is LNHDA, CDR2 SQIVND (reference sequence). The CDR3 has 16 amino acids. Here the CDR3 reads CASSSQGIASTDTQYF. DNA for the CDR3: TGTGCCAGTAGTAGCCAGGGGATCGCTAGCACAGATACGCAGTATTTT.

J is TRBJ2-7 and V is TRBV7-9, with D possibly matching TRBD2 (5 bases). The CDR3 sequence is 11 residues long. V was trimmed by 5 bases and J by 7 bases, leaving 9 bases between them. Per germline, CDR1 SEHNR and CDR2 FQNEAQ (reference sequence). CDR3 nucleotides: TGTGCCAGCAGCGGGTGGAGGGAGCAGTACTTC. Protein: CASSGWREQYF.

This chain uses TRBV2 with TRBJ2-1; 10 nucleotides agree with TRBD2. This CDR3 contains 15 residues. V lost 8 bases, J lost 4 bases, and 8 bases stayed unmatched. CDR1 and CDR2 (germline): SNHLY, FYNNEI. CDR3 in amino acids: CASESGTSDYNEQFF. CDR3 coding DNA: TGTGCCAGCGAGTCCGGGACTAGCGATTACAATGAGCAGTTCTTC.